A selection of T cell receptor beta chains follows, all from one sample in a study of CD8+CD57+ T cells in acquired aplastic anemia. TCRdb re-called the reads with MiXCR, one entry per CDR3 protein. The data contain 150,000 to 200,000 distinct CDR3 sequences, 45% to 55% of them singletons. What was sequenced was sorted CD4+, CD8+, or CD8+CD57+ T cells (not recorded which) from PBMCs. These receptors came from a human donor with aplastic anemia. Each CDR3 is given without its conserved first and last residue.

V gene: TRBV2; J gene: TRBJ2-1; CDR3 protein: ASSVRAAISYNEQF
V gene: TRBV10-3; J gene: TRBJ2-1; CDR3 protein: AISDPSLSDGSNNEQF
V gene: TRBV10-2; J gene: TRBJ2-3; CDR3 protein: ASSQGLAGGLDTQY
V gene: TRBV20-1; J gene: TRBJ1-3; CDR3 protein: SARGTGFGNTIY
V gene: TRBV10-3; J gene: TRBJ2-5; CDR3 protein: AISESRTSQETQY
V gene: TRBV15; J gene: TRBJ1-3; CDR3 protein: ATSRDIVPGNTIY
V gene: TRBV5-1; J gene: TRBJ2-3; CDR3 protein: ASSLLAQGGYTDTQY
V gene: TRBV2; J gene: TRBJ1-1; CDR3 protein: ASRGQGLNTEAF
V gene: TRBV19; J gene: TRBJ2-5; CDR3 protein: ASSPGDRGFETQY
V gene: TRBV29-1; J gene: TRBJ1-3; CDR3 protein: SATVGSGNTIY
V gene: TRBV19; J gene: TRBJ1-6; CDR3 protein: ASRITGSPLH
V gene: TRBV11-2; J gene: TRBJ2-1; CDR3 protein: ASSRGGGATSEQF
V gene: TRBV20-1; J gene: TRBJ1-5; CDR3 protein: SATQGALSNQPQH
V gene: TRBV6-4; J gene: TRBJ2-1; CDR3 protein: ASSDSILGFGGYNEQF
V gene: TRBV29-1; J gene: TRBJ2-5; CDR3 protein: SVQRGDPQETQY
V gene: TRBV10-3; J gene: TRBJ2-5; CDR3 protein: AISGKGEIGTQY
V gene: TRBV19; J gene: TRBJ1-2; CDR3 protein: ASSIPTYSYGYT
V gene: TRBV2; J gene: TRBJ1-5; CDR3 protein: ASSEVREPQH
V gene: TRBV12-3/TRBV12-4; J gene: TRBJ1-6; CDR3 protein: ASTPGQRNSPLH
V gene: TRBV7-8; J gene: TRBJ2-7; CDR3 protein: ASSSGTQSYEQY
V gene: TRBV15; J gene: TRBJ2-5; CDR3 protein: ATSPTSGVETQY
V gene: TRBV7-8; J gene: TRBJ1-2; CDR3 protein: ASSRGQAVGYT
V gene: TRBV19; J gene: TRBJ2-5; CDR3 protein: ASSPGLAMKTQY
V gene: TRBV12-3/TRBV12-4; J gene: TRBJ2-7; CDR3 protein: ASSLRSGGPSVYEQY
V gene: TRBV7-6; J gene: TRBJ1-6; CDR3 protein: ASSLGTGTRTNSPLH
V gene: TRBV25-1; J gene: TRBJ1-1; CDR3 protein: ASSDSWNTEAF
V gene: TRBV13; J gene: TRBJ1-5; CDR3 protein: ASTDLTRPQH
V gene: TRBV7-9; J gene: TRBJ2-7; CDR3 protein: ASSLIVYEQY
V gene: TRBV19; J gene: TRBJ2-7; CDR3 protein: ASSPADDSSYEQY
V gene: TRBV15; J gene: TRBJ1-4; CDR3 protein: ATSGSTRPNEKLF
V gene: TRBV29-1; J gene: TRBJ2-7; CDR3 protein: SVVLGNSYEQY
V gene: TRBV7-2; J gene: TRBJ2-3; CDR3 protein: ASSPTPVDTQY
V gene: TRBV20-1; J gene: TRBJ1-1; CDR3 protein: SAPLQGGGTEAF
V gene: TRBV2; J gene: TRBJ2-5; CDR3 protein: ASQGVETQY
V gene: TRBV9; J gene: TRBJ2-7; CDR3 protein: ASSKGTSVSYEQY
V gene: TRBV7-2; J gene: TRBJ2-5; CDR3 protein: ASRQSGDETQY
V gene: TRBV19; J gene: TRBJ2-5; CDR3 protein: ASSIRSGGQGETQY
V gene: TRBV5-4; J gene: TRBJ1-2; CDR3 protein: ASSLGPLKEGANYGYT
V gene: TRBV5-1; J gene: TRBJ1-1; CDR3 protein: ASSTEGGTEAF
V gene: TRBV20-1; J gene: TRBJ2-7; CDR3 protein: SANPGGYYEQY
V gene: TRBV19; J gene: TRBJ2-3; CDR3 protein: ASSIGTSGLFTDTQY
V gene: TRBV5-6; J gene: TRBJ2-7; CDR3 protein: ASSLVRGQVSYEQY
V gene: TRBV6-1; J gene: TRBJ1-2; CDR3 protein: ASSEKFNRDTNYGYT
V gene: TRBV6-1; J gene: TRBJ2-5; CDR3 protein: ASSELGFAQTQY
V gene: TRBV12-3/TRBV12-4; J gene: TRBJ1-2; CDR3 protein: ASSLGNYGYT
V gene: TRBV4-1; J gene: TRBJ2-5; CDR3 protein: ATRGGETQY
V gene: TRBV7-2; J gene: TRBJ2-3; CDR3 protein: ASSLARVVSSTDTQY
V gene: TRBV10-3; J gene: TRBJ1-1; CDR3 protein: AISESDRVATEAF
V gene: TRBV10-3; J gene: TRBJ2-5; CDR3 protein: AIRSTGTEETQY
V gene: TRBV10-3; J gene: TRBJ2-3; CDR3 protein: AISAASGSSTDTQY
V gene: TRBV5-4; J gene: TRBJ2-7; CDR3 protein: ASSLDADYYEQY
V gene: TRBV5-1; J gene: TRBJ2-3; CDR3 protein: ASSLGGGSDTQY
V gene: TRBV5-6; J gene: TRBJ2-1; CDR3 protein: ASSFRTVSSYNEQF